Listed below are T cell receptor beta chains from one sample, sequenced in a study of OX40 agonist ivuxolimab in advanced cancers. Clones were read by immunoSEQ multiplex PCR, and TCRdb kept only the in-frame ones, dropping some. This table has 90,000 to 100,000 clones, approximately 94% appearing once. Here the sequenced sample was CD4+ or CD8+ T cells sorted from blood, taken in a trial of the OX40 agonist ivuxolimab. The receptors derive from an adult with an advanced solid tumor such as melanoma, head and neck, liver or kidney cancer. Both conserved end residues are part of each CDR3. Each record gives: V gene, J gene, D gene, clone size, CDR3 protein, CDR3 DNA. The D gene is left open where the match is weak. Some rows have no size entry. The others give once, few or many, or a class for an expanded clone.

TRBV7-3	TRBJ2-1	TRBD2	once	CASRLTSPAGGYNEQFF	TGTGCCAGCAGATTAACAAGCCCAGCGGGAGGTTACAATGAGCAGTTCTTC
TRBV13	TRBJ1-6	.	.	CASSAGGASSYNSPLHF	TGTGCCAGCAGCGCCGGGGGGGCGAGCTCCTATAATTCACCCCTCCACTTT
TRBV7-9	TRBJ2-7	.	few	CASSSGLSYEQYF	TGTGCCAGCAGCTCGGGCCTCTCCTACGAGCAGTACTTC
TRBV2	TRBJ2-5	TRBD1	.	CAIRDREQETQYF	TGTGCCATCCGGGACAGGGAACAAGAGACCCAGTACTTC
TRBV6-6	TRBJ1-1	.	.	CATTAGMNTEAFF	TGTGCCACCACCGCGGGGATGAACACTGAAGCTTTCTTT
TRBV9	TRBJ2-1	.	.	CASSYDVAGDEQFF	TGTGCCAGCAGCTATGACGTGGCTGGGGATGAGCAGTTCTTC
TRBV7-3	TRBJ2-7	TRBD1	.	CASSYDRGAYEQYF	TGTGCCAGCAGCTACGACAGGGGAGCCTACGAGCAGTACTTC
TRBV27	TRBJ1-6	.	.	CASSLSAAANSPLHF	TGTGCCAGCAGTTTATCGGCGGCAGCGAATTCACCCCTCCACTTT
TRBV2	TRBJ2-3	TRBD2	.	CASSDDTSGETMSTDTQYF	TGTGCCAGCAGTGACGATACTAGCGGGGAGACAATGAGCACAGATACGCAGTATTTT
TRBV5-1	TRBJ2-7	TRBD2	.	CASSFPSGSSYEQYF	TGCGCCAGCAGCTTCCCTAGCGGGAGCTCCTACGAGCAGTACTTC
TRBV25-1	TRBJ2-7	.	.	CASSPRGSYEQYF	TGTGCCAGCAGTCCCCGAGGTTCCTACGAGCAGTACTTC
TRBV29-1	TRBJ2-2	.	once	CSVEHRDTGELFF	TGCAGCGTTGAGCACAGGGACACCGGGGAGCTGTTTTTT
TRBV7-2	TRBJ2-7	.	.	CASSLAPSAREVIYEQYF	TGTGCCAGCAGCTTAGCGCCCTCGGCGAGGGAGGTCATTTACGAGCAGTACTTC
TRBV9	TRBJ2-7	TRBD2	.	CASSVEWGGSYEQYF	TGTGCCAGCAGCGTAGAGTGGGGGGGCTCCTACGAGCAGTACTTC
TRBV7-9	TRBJ1-5	.	.	CASSLGAGAYSNQPQHF	TGTGCCAGCAGCCTGGGGGCAGGAGCCTATAGCAATCAGCCCCAGCATTTT
TRBV6-5	TRBJ2-1	TRBD1	.	CASSSQGAGEQFF	TGTGCCAGCAGTTCACAGGGGGCCGGTGAGCAGTTCTTC
TRBV4-1	TRBJ2-7	TRBD2	once	CASSQDGGEPYEQYF	TGCGCCAGCAGCCAAGATGGGGGGGAACCCTACGAGCAGTACTTC
TRBV7-6	TRBJ1-1	.	few	CASSLEASTEAFF	TGTGCCAGCAGCTTAGAGGCAAGCACTGAAGCTTTCTTT
TRBV4-1	TRBJ2-7	TRBD1	once	CASSRNGDSSYEQYF	TGCGCCAGCAGCCGGAATGGGGACAGCTCCTACGAGCAGTACTTC
TRBV27	TRBJ2-1	TRBD2	.	CASRGGLAGTYNEQFF	TGTGCCAGCCGGGGGGGACTAGCGGGAACCTACAATGAGCAGTTCTTC
TRBV7-9	TRBJ1-5	TRBD1	.	CASSARFRDRGYQPQHF	TGTGCCAGCAGCGCGCGCTTCCGGGACAGGGGATATCAGCCCCAGCATTTT
TRBV7-9	TRBJ2-1	TRBD2	.	CASSPPIAGFSYNEQFF	TGTGCCAGCAGCCCCCCTATAGCGGGATTCTCCTACAATGAGCAGTTCTTC
TRBV27	TRBJ2-7	TRBD1	.	CASSPNRGSGYEQYF	TGTGCCAGCAGTCCGAACAGGGGATCGGGCTACGAGCAGTACTTC
TRBV6-1	TRBJ2-2	.	.	CASSAQQKPGQAVTGELFF	TGTGCCAGCAGTGCCCAACAAAAGCCGGGCCAAGCGGTCACCGGGGAGCTGTTTTTT
TRBV27	TRBJ2-7	TRBD1	.	CASSYGQGVDEQYF	TGTGCCAGCAGTTACGGACAGGGAGTCGACGAGCAGTACTTC
TRBV5-8	TRBJ2-3	.	.	CASSPGTMQYF	TGTGCCAGCAGCCCCGGGACCATGCAGTATTTT
TRBV28	TRBJ1-5	TRBD1	.	CASSLDREDQPQHF	TGTGCCAGCAGTTTGGACAGGGAGGATCAGCCCCAGCATTTT